This passage covers 2 T cell receptor beta chains from one sample sequenced in a study of regulatory T cells in long-lasting Graves disease. CDR3-region Arm-PCR and iRepertoire HTBI primers produced the TCR beta libraries. TCRdb ran MiXCR on the multiplex PCR reads and lists one entry per CDR3 protein. The profile shows roughly 440,000 distinct CDR3 sequences, 15% to 20% of them singletons. The sample's time point: newly diagnosed GD, antithyroid drugs for less than 3 months. The TCR library used RNA extracted from PBMCs. The sample was also linked to a second study, of T cells in Graves' hyperthyroidism and ophthalmopathy.

The sample consisted of peripheral blood mononuclear cells (PBMCs), taken at new diagnosis, from a patient treated with antithyroid drugs. The origin of the receptors is a woman aged 18-30 years with Graves disease.

The chain couples TRBV4-1 to TRBJ2-4; 8 bases line up with TRBD1. From germline, CDR1 is MGHRA and CDR2 YSYEKL. The V segment lost 0 bases and the J segment 8 bases; nucleotides outside the gene matches: 6. The CDR3 has 15 amino acids. The CDR3 DNA follows: TGCGCCAGCAGCCAAGAGGGACAGGCCCAAGACATTCAGTACTTC. Its protein product is CASSQEGQAQDIQYF.

The V call is TRBV5-1, the J call TRBJ1-2; no firm D call. Germline CDR1 is SGHRS and CDR2 is YFSETQ. CDR3 size: 14 residues. The V end lost 3 bases, the J end lost 8 bases, and 17 bases lay between the germline ends. The CDR3 spells CASSYSGPTKGYTF. The DNA for the CDR3 is TGCGCCAGCAGCTACTCGGGCCCCACTAAAGGCTACACCTTC.